This T cell receptor beta chain was sequenced in a study of radiotherapy plus CTLA-4 blockade in lung cancer. The data were produced by immunoSEQ multiplex PCR, yet TCRdb's version contains in-frame clones alone and is incomplete. The table shows approximately 60,000 clones, with 82% occurring only once. The germline gives CDR1 SGHTA, CDR2 FQGNSA. Trimming removed 1 base from V and 3 bases from J, with 16 bases in between. This CDR3 is 17 amino acids long. Alongside CTLA-4 blockade with ipilimumab, patients with chemo-refractory metastatic non-small-cell lung cancer received focal radiation. V usage is TRBV7-2 and J usage is TRBJ1-5; D is possibly TRBD1 (5 bases). The sample here was peripheral blood, taken from a patient treated with radiotherapy plus ipilimumab. The sequence came from a human donor with non-small cell lung cancer whose response to radiotherapy plus ipilimumab could not be evaluated. Here the CDR3 reads CASSLVADSILNQPQHF. CDR3 nucleotide sequence: TGTGCCAGCAGCTTAGTTGCCGACAGTATTCTCAATCAGCCCCAGCATTTT.